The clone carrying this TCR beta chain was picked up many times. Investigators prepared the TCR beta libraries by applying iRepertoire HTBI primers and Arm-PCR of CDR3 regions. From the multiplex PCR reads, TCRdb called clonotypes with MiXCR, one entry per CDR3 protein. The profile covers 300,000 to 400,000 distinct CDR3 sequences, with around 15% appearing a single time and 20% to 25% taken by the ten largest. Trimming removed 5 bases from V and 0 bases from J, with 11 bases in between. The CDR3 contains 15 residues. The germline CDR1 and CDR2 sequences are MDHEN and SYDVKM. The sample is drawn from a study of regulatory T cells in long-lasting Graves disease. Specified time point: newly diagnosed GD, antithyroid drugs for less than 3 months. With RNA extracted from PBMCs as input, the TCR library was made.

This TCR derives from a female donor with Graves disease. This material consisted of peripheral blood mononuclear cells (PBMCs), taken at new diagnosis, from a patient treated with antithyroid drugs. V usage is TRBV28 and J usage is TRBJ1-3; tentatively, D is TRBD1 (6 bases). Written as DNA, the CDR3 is TGTGCCAGCAGTAAACAGGGACTCTCTGGAAACACCATATATTTT. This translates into CASSKQGLSGNTIYF.